A selection of T cell receptor beta chains follows, all from one sample in a study of a mutant IDH1 vaccine in newly diagnosed glioma. These receptors' antigens are unknown. Here immunoSEQ multiplex PCR was the method, and the copy in TCRdb shows in-frame clones only, minus some. This repertoire shows 35,000 to 45,000 clones, 80% to 90% found once; its top ten account for 12%. The sequences come from PBMCs, collected from a glioma patient whose treatment included an IDH1 peptide vaccine. The source is a man aged 50 to 60 with glioma. The CDR3 runs from the conserved cysteine through the conserved F or W. Each record gives: J gene, D gene, clone size, V gene, CDR3 DNA, CDR3 protein. A D gene is named only where the DNA matches it firmly. Only some rows state a clone size, as once, few, many or a class for expanded clones.

j_gene: TRBJ2-1
d_gene: .
abundance: .
v_gene: TRBV5-1
CDR3nt: TGCGCCAGCAGCCCTGACAACGAGGAGCAGTTCTTC
CDR3aa: CASSPDNEEQFF

j_gene: TRBJ2-3
d_gene: .
abundance: once
v_gene: TRBV4-3
CDR3nt: TGCGCCAGCAGCCAAGGAGCCCCCCCAGATACGCAGTATTTT
CDR3aa: CASSQGAPPDTQYF

j_gene: TRBJ2-7
d_gene: .
abundance: .
v_gene: TRBV7-8
CDR3nt: TGTGCCAGCAGCCCCAGGGACTGGTCCTACGAGCAGTACTTC
CDR3aa: CASSPRDWSYEQYF

j_gene: TRBJ2-7
d_gene: .
abundance: .
v_gene: TRBV25-1
CDR3nt: TGTGCCAGAAGGACACCGCGCCTTGGGGAGCAGTACTTC
CDR3aa: CARRTPRLGEQYF

j_gene: TRBJ2-2
d_gene: .
abundance: .
v_gene: TRBV6-5
CDR3nt: TGTGCCACCGCGTATATCCCCGGGGAGCTGTTTTTT
CDR3aa: CATAYIPGELFF

j_gene: TRBJ2-1
d_gene: TRBD2
abundance: .
v_gene: TRBV5-1
CDR3nt: TGCGCCAGCAGCTTGAAATCTAGCGGCAATGAGCAGTTCTTC
CDR3aa: CASSLKSSGNEQFF

j_gene: TRBJ2-3
d_gene: .
abundance: .
v_gene: TRBV5-4
CDR3nt: TGTGCCAGCAGCGTCTTATCGGGGGGCGGCACAGATACGCAGTATTTT
CDR3aa: CASSVLSGGGTDTQYF

j_gene: TRBJ1-5
d_gene: .
abundance: few
v_gene: TRBV4-1
CDR3nt: TGCGCCAGCAGCCAAGATCTCCCCACCAATCAGCCCCAGCATTTT
CDR3aa: CASSQDLPTNQPQHF

j_gene: TRBJ2-7
d_gene: TRBD1
abundance: once
v_gene: TRBV7-8
CDR3nt: TGTGCCAGCTGCCCCAGGCAGGGGGTCTCCTACGAGCAGTACTTC
CDR3aa: CASCPRQGVSYEQYF

j_gene: TRBJ1-5
d_gene: .
abundance: few
v_gene: TRBV5-5
CDR3nt: TGTGCCAGCAGCTTGGCCGGCAGGGAAGAGCCCCAGCATTTT
CDR3aa: CASSLAGREEPQHF

j_gene: TRBJ2-7
d_gene: .
abundance: .
v_gene: TRBV2
CDR3nt: TGTGCCAGCAGTGCCCCCGGGGAGCGGAGCGGTTCCTACGAGCAGTACTTC
CDR3aa: CASSAPGERSGSYEQYF

j_gene: TRBJ2-2
d_gene: .
abundance: .
v_gene: TRBV9
CDR3nt: TGTGCCAGCAGCGTAGCCCCAGGCCTGAACACCGGGGAGCTGTTTTTT
CDR3aa: CASSVAPGLNTGELFF

j_gene: TRBJ2-7
d_gene: .
abundance: .
v_gene: TRBV7-2
CDR3nt: TGTGCCAGCAGCTCACGGACAGACTACGAGCAGTACTTC
CDR3aa: CASSSRTDYEQYF

j_gene: TRBJ2-7
d_gene: .
abundance: .
v_gene: TRBV30
CDR3nt: TGTGCCTGGAGTTTGGACAGCTACGAGCAGTACTTC
CDR3aa: CAWSLDSYEQYF

j_gene: TRBJ2-5
d_gene: .
abundance: once
v_gene: TRBV7-2
CDR3nt: TGTGCCAGCAGCTTAATAACGGGCGGAGAGGAGACCCAGTACTTC
CDR3aa: CASSLITGGEETQYF

j_gene: TRBJ2-7
d_gene: .
abundance: .
v_gene: TRBV4-3
CDR3nt: TGCGCCAGCAGCCAAGATCGCCTAGTGCCGACCTACGAGCAGTACTTC
CDR3aa: CASSQDRLVPTYEQYF

j_gene: TRBJ2-2
d_gene: .
abundance: .
v_gene: TRBV19
CDR3nt: TGTGCCAGTAGTTTGCTCTTTGGGGACGGGGAGCTGTTTTTT
CDR3aa: CASSLLFGDGELFF

j_gene: TRBJ1-5
d_gene: .
abundance: .
v_gene: TRBV6-1
CDR3nt: TGTGCCAGCAGTGAAGCGGGGGGCCGAAGCAATCAGCCCCAGCATTTT
CDR3aa: CASSEAGGRSNQPQHF

j_gene: TRBJ1-5
d_gene: TRBD1
abundance: .
v_gene: TRBV7-9
CDR3nt: TGTGCCAGCAGCCCATCGACAGGGGGGCCCAATCAGCCCCAGCATTTT
CDR3aa: CASSPSTGGPNQPQHF

j_gene: TRBJ2-5
d_gene: .
abundance: .
v_gene: TRBV6-5
CDR3nt: TGTGCCAGCAGTTACTCGGGGGGACTTCCCCAAGAGACCCAGTACTTC
CDR3aa: CASSYSGGLPQETQYF

j_gene: TRBJ1-2
d_gene: .
abundance: few
v_gene: TRBV11-3
CDR3nt: TGTGCCAGCAGTACCGGGGGCTCGGATGGCTACACCTTC
CDR3aa: CASSTGGSDGYTF

j_gene: TRBJ2-6
d_gene: TRBD1
abundance: once
v_gene: TRBV2
CDR3nt: TGTGCCAGCAGTGAAACCCTATCGACAGGGGTTGGGGCCAACGTCCTGACTTTC
CDR3aa: CASSETLSTGVGANVLTF

j_gene: TRBJ1-1
d_gene: .
abundance: .
v_gene: TRBV10-3
CDR3nt: TGTGCCATCAGGCAGGGGCTGAACACTGAAGCTTTCTTT
CDR3aa: CAIRQGLNTEAFF

j_gene: TRBJ2-3
d_gene: .
abundance: .
v_gene: TRBV5-4
CDR3nt: TGTGCCAGCGTCGGGGATTCCACAGATACGCAGTATTTT
CDR3aa: CASVGDSTDTQYF